One sample yielded the 8 T cell receptor beta chains listed below, sequenced in a study of blood T cell repertoires in COVID-19. Data came from immunoSEQ multiplex PCR; TCRdb stores just in-frame clones and leaves some out. Among 350,000 to 550,000 clones listed, around 88% were seen once. The sample comprised peripheral blood. Source of these receptors: a woman in her twenties or thirties with acute or convalescent COVID-19.

The CDR3 sequence is CSASQNTQYF. The CDR3 bases are TGCAGTGCTAGTCAAAATACGCAGTATTTT. The chain combines TRBV20-1 with TRBJ2-3; D is uncertain. Germline V CDR1 and CDR2: DFQATT, SNEGSKA (reference sequence). There are 10 residues in the CDR3. V was trimmed by 3 bases and J by 7 bases, leaving 5 bases between them.

This sequence joins TRBV7-3 and TRBJ1-1; 9 bases are shared with TRBD1. Trimming at V came to 5 bases and at J to 0 bases, leaving 10 bases not matched to a gene. CDR3 size: 17 residues. Germline CDR1 is SGHTA and CDR2 is FQGTGA. Written as DNA, the CDR3 is TGTGCCAGCAGCCGCACAGGGGGCGCATTAATGAACACTGAAGCTTTCTTT. It codes for CASSRTGGALMNTEAFF.

V and J are TRBV2 and TRBJ2-7; tentatively, D is TRBD2 (5 bases). CDR1 is SNHLY and CDR2 is FYNNEI in the germline V gene. Deletions cut 4 bases from V and 3 bases from J, with 7 bases between. The CDR3 runs 12 residues. CDR3 residues: CASSGTSYEQYF. DNA for the CDR3: TGTGCCAGCAGTGGTACTAGCTACGAGCAGTACTTC.

This clone was seen more than once but under ten times. V is TRBV7-9 and J is TRBJ1-1; the D is unclear. The length of the CDR3 is 11 residues. CDR1 and CDR2 from the germline V gene are SEHNR and FQNEAQ (reference sequence). Between the trimmed V and J ends, which lost 8 bases and 7 bases, there was a span of 11 bases. Written as DNA, the CDR3 is TGTGCCAGCTTATCGTTAGATGAAGCTTTCTTT. Translating it yields CASLSLDEAFF.

The chain is built from TRBV5-5 and TRBJ1-5; no definite D call. The V and J ends lost 4 bases and 7 bases respectively, with 9 bases between them. Germline CDR1 SGHKS, CDR2 YYEKEE (reference sequence). CDR3 length: 12 residues. This CDR3 reads CASSPSGQPQHF. CDR3 nucleotides: TGTGCCAGCAGCCCGTCGGGGCAGCCCCAGCATTTT.

Concerning this clone: The sample has other DNA sequences that encode this CDR3 too. The rearrangement uses TRBV7-9 and TRBJ1-1, with D possibly being TRBD1 (5 bases). With 6 bases removed from V and 0 bases from J, the gap between germline ends came to 11 bases. The CDR3 spans 14 residues. Germline-derived CDR1 and CDR2 are SEHNR and FQNEAQ (reference sequence). Here the CDR3 reads CASRPTGLNTEAFF. DNA of the CDR3: TGTGCCAGCAGACCCACAGGATTGAACACTGAAGCTTTCTTT.

CDR3 DNA: TGCAGTGCTAGTACGTCGGTGGAGACCCAGTACTTC. Protein: CSASTSVETQYF. The chain links TRBV20-1 to TRBJ2-5; D not resolved. V shed 3 bases and J shed 5 bases, with 10 bases lying between them. CDR1 is DFQATT, CDR2 SNEGSKA, per germline (reference sequence). The CDR3 spans 12 residues.

The chain uses TRBV7-7 and TRBJ2-1; possibly TRBD2 for D (6 bases). V dropped 5 bases and J dropped 10 bases, with 15 bases sitting between them. The CDR3 length is 13 residues. Germline V gene data show CDR1 as SSHAT and CDR2 as FNYEAQ (reference sequence). In nucleotides, the CDR3 is TGTGCCAGCAGCGAGACTAGATCAGGAGAGCAGTTCTTC. Encoded protein: CASSETRSGEQFF.